The 2 T cell receptor beta chains listed next were all sequenced from one sample in a study of CD8+CD57+ T cells in acquired aplastic anemia. Flow cytometry had shown expanded CD8+CD57+ cells in the patients chosen for sequencing. CDR3 and TCR beta VDJ profiling relied on a genomic DNA template. TCRdb used MiXCR to reprocess the reads, holding one entry per CDR3 protein. Of 210,000 or so distinct CDR3 sequences detected, about half appear once; the ten largest clones hold about 20%. Material for sequencing was sorted CD4+, CD8+, or CD8+CD57+ T cells (not recorded which) from PBMCs. Receptors were obtained from a human donor with aplastic anemia.

There are a few counts of this clonotype. The chain combines TRBV25-1 with TRBJ1-2; possible D gene TRBD1, 5 bases. Looked up from germline, CDR1 is MGHDK and CDR2 is SYGVNS. The V and J ends lost 6 bases and 5 bases respectively, with 16 bases between them. The CDR3 runs to 14 residues. CDR3 coding DNA: TGTGCCAGCAGATCCGACAGAGGAATATATGGCTACACCTTC. It encodes CASRSDRGIYGYTF.

V is TRBV20-1 and J is TRBJ2-7; tentatively, D is TRBD1 (6 bases). Germline V CDR1 and CDR2: DFQATT, SNEGSKA (reference sequence). V lost 2 bases, J lost 3 bases, and 8 bases lay in between. The CDR3 runs to 12 residues. The CDR3 loop is CSARQGIYEQYF. CDR3 nucleotide sequence: TGCAGTGCTAGACAGGGGATCTACGAGCAGTACTTC.